These 3 T cell receptor beta chains share one sample of origin, sequenced in a study of shared clonotypes between healthy human individuals. TCRdb's copy holds only in-frame clones and misses some; the assay was immunoSEQ multiplex PCR. The sample lists around 940,000 clones, approximately 80% occurring once. Sequencing was done on a sample of memory CD4+ T cells sorted from blood. The sample's subset: CD45RA-negative fraction. All receptors derive from a man in his late teens or twenties in good health.

The J gene is TRBJ2-3, the V gene TRBV27; 10 bases agree with TRBD2. V lost 6 bases to trimming and J lost 3 bases; unmatched junction nucleotides: 9. The CDR3 is 16 amino acids. Looked up from germline, CDR1 is MNHEY and CDR2 is SMNVEV (reference sequence). The DNA for the CDR3 is TGTGCCAGCAGCCCAAGAGCGGGGGGGCTGACAGATACGCAGTATTTT. Translating it yields CASSPRAGGLTDTQYF.

The V and J genes are TRBV6-6 and TRBJ1-6; weak D call: TRBD1 (6 bases). Trimming shortened V by 6 bases and J by 5 bases, and 14 bases separated the two germline ends. Germline loops: CDR1 MNHNY, CDR2 SVGAGI (reference sequence). CDR3 length: 15 residues. CDR3 in DNA: TGTGCCAGCAGCCTCACAGGGTTAGATAATTCACCCCTCCACTTT. The encoded protein is CASSLTGLDNSPLHF.

This clone is a singleton in its sample. V and J are TRBV28 and TRBJ2-7, with D hard to call. The germline V gene encodes CDR1 MDHEN and CDR2 SYDVKM. The ends were cut back, 10 bases at V and 5 bases at J, with 9 bases in the middle. There are 10 residues in the CDR3. DNA of the CDR3: TGTGCCACAGGTTGGGACGAGCAGTACTTC. This encodes CATGWDEQYF.